These T cell receptor beta chains were read from a single sample in a study of beta chain features in type 1 diabetes. Clones were sequenced by immunoSEQ multiplex PCR, and TCRdb holds only the in-frame ones, with some missing. The repertoire holds around 710,000 clones, 9.5% to 15% seen once, with 0.095% to 0.15% in the top ten. Sequencing was carried out using naive CD4+ T cells from blood. These receptor sequences come from a man in his thirties or forties with type 1 diabetes. CDR3s leave out the opening cysteine and the closing phenylalanine or tryptophan.

v_call	j_call	cdr3_aa
TRBV9	TRBJ2-5	ASSVGPSSSETQY
TRBV6-5	TRBJ2-7	ASRLGNRPYEQY
TRBV10-1	TRBJ2-5	ARRYRGETQY
TRBV7-2	TRBJ1-1	ASRYMGSTEAF
TRBV11-2	TRBJ2-7	ASTSRGYEQY
TRBV14	TRBJ1-2	ASSQVGQGARGYT
TRBV10-3	TRBJ1-2	AISEEEIWGYT
TRBV7-9	TRBJ2-3	ASSSREETQY
TRBV27	TRBJ2-5	ASSTTYGETQY
TRBV7-2	TRBJ1-5	ASSWGTGSSNQPQH
TRBV29-1	TRBJ1-2	SVQTGKRGYT
TRBV2	TRBJ1-6	ASSYNSPLH
TRBV5-4	TRBJ2-5	ASSLQVSQETQY
TRBV28	TRBJ1-2	ASSRTYGYT
TRBV7-3	TRBJ2-2	ASAQRNTGELF
TRBV9	TRBJ2-5	ASSATSPQVVETQY
TRBV4-1	TRBJ1-5	ASSQEQSNQPQH
TRBV28	TRBJ2-7	ASSLEGQGKQY
TRBV2	TRBJ1-1	ASSEDLRRNTEAL
TRBV4-3	TRBJ1-6	ASSQEFQEIYNSPLH
TRBV18	TRBJ1-2	ASSRSQGDYGYT
TRBV9	TRBJ1-1	ASSSLMNTEAF
TRBV4-2	TRBJ2-5	ASSQDAVGETQY
TRBV7-2	TRBJ1-2	ASAGPPYGYT
TRBV18	TRBJ2-3	ASSPAGEDTQY
TRBV5-4	TRBJ1-4	ASSLIPGSNEKLF
TRBV6-5	TRBJ2-3	ASRPPGATDTQY
TRBV7-8	TRBJ2-1	ASSLGRAGGSYNEQF
TRBV5-1	TRBJ2-7	ASTGGTGLYEQY
TRBV29-1	TRBJ1-6	SVVIGFGSPLH
TRBV19	TRBJ1-1	ASSTPPYNTEAF
TRBV5-4	TRBJ2-3	ASSFGGRGTDTQY
TRBV6-5	TRBJ2-3	ASRVADTDTQY
TRBV5-1	TRBJ2-2	ASSPGQRGRGELF
TRBV2	TRBJ2-7	ASSKTELEQY
TRBV7-9	TRBJ2-4	ASSPGHLAKNIQY
TRBV9	TRBJ2-7	ASSEDSHSYEQY
TRBV7-2	TRBJ1-6	ASSLEGGPPLH
TRBV7-9	TRBJ1-5	ASSFYGEGNQPQH
TRBV6-6	TRBJ2-7	ASSLREGASSYEQY
TRBV29-1	TRBJ1-5	SVSGQGGQPQH
TRBV7-9	TRBJ2-5	ASGIRGLGETQY
TRBV28	TRBJ1-2	ASRGDRVHGYT
TRBV5-1	TRBJ2-1	ASSYSTGPNEQF
TRBV13	TRBJ2-4	ASSLSEENIQY
TRBV5-4	TRBJ2-1	ASSRELESREQF
TRBV7-2	TRBJ2-1	ASSMLGQGSLEEQF
TRBV4-2	TRBJ1-2	ASSQDVVSVDSPNYGYT
TRBV2	TRBJ2-1	ASRVEMGNSEQF
TRBV2	TRBJ2-5	ASSPLETQY
TRBV14	TRBJ1-6	ASSQVKGMSSYNSPLH